Sequencing of this TCR beta chain was carried out in a study of T cells after yellow fever vaccination. Study findings and constraints: At approximately 95% for CD4 and 70% to 90% for CD8, most primary-vaccination clones showed up again after the booster.

It was through 5'RACE template switching that TCR cDNA was made, with a universal primer site and UMIs added. TCRdb processed the 5' RACE reads anew with MiXCR; each CDR3 protein has one entry. Altogether 150,000 to 200,000 distinct CDR3 sequences are present, 6.2% being singletons, with the ten largest covering just under 3%. This clonotype has ten or more counts. Its antigen is not identified. This CDR3 has 14 residues. Germline V gives CDR1 MNHEY, CDR2 SVGEGT. The V end lost 5 bases, the J end lost 5 bases, and 14 bases lay between the germline ends. The specimen was CD4+ T cells sorted from PBMCs, collected on the day of the first yellow fever vaccination. V and J are TRBV6-2 or TRBV6-3 and TRBJ2-3; D remains ambiguous. This clonotype was sampled from a man in his late teens or twenties who received the YFV17D yellow fever vaccine. In DNA, the CDR3 is TGTGCCAGCAGTCTCCGGGTTTGGGAAGATACGCAGTATTTT. It specifies CASSLRVWEDTQYF.